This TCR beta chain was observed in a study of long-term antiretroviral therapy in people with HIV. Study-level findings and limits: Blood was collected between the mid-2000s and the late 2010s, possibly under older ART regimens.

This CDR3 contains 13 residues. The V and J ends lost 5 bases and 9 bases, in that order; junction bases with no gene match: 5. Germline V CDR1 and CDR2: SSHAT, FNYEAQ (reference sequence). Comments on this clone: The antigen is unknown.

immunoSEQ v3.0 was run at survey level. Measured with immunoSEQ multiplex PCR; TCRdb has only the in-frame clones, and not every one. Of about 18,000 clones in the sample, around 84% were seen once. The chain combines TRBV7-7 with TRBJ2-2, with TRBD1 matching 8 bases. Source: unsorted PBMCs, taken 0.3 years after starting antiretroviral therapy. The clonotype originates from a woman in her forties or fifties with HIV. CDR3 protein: CASSLRTGRELFF. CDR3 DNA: TGTGCCAGCAGCCTAAGGACAGGGCGGGAGCTGTTTTTT.